The rows below give T cell receptor beta chains drawn from one sample of a study of T-cell reconstitution after alpha-beta-depleted transplantation in children. TCRdb re-analysed the PCR reads in MiXCR, keeping a single row per CDR3 protein. The data show roughly 250,000 distinct CDR3 sequences, with under 9.5% seen just once and 5% to 7% held by the top ten. Sequencing used PBMCs, mostly from graft donor cells, obtained 180 days after TCRalphabeta/CD19-depleted stem cell transplant. Receptors were obtained from a male patient younger than 18 who had a stem cell transplant for acute lymphoblastic leukemia, so the T cells may come from the graft donor. The CDR3 runs from the conserved cysteine through the conserved F or W. D genes are given only for firm matches. Expanded clones get a size class; other rows say once, few or many, or leave the size out.

clone_size d_call j_call v_call cdr3_aa cdr3_nt
many - TRBJ2-3 TRBV4-2 CASSQEWSITDTQYF TGTGCCAGCAGCCAAGAATGGAGCATCACAGATACGCAGTATTTT
- TRBD1 TRBJ1-1 TRBV12-3/TRBV12-4 CASSFGQGITNTEAFF TGTGCCAGCAGTTTTGGACAGGGGATTACGAACACTGAAGCTTTCTTT
- - TRBJ1-1 TRBV12-3/TRBV12-4 CASSLATRNTEAFF TGTGCCAGCAGCCTCGCCACAAGGAACACTGAAGCTTTCTTT
many - TRBJ2-2 TRBV7-3 CASSATTLGELFF TGTGCCAGCAGCGCGACCACTCTCGGGGAGCTGTTTTTT
many TRBD1 TRBJ1-1 TRBV6-5 CASSYQPTGGTEAFF TGTGCCAGCAGTTACCAACCCACAGGGGGCACTGAAGCTTTCTTT
- - TRBJ2-2 TRBV5-4 CASSLLGHNTGELFF TGTGCCAGCAGCTTGCTAGGACACAACACCGGGGAGCTGTTTTTT
many - TRBJ2-3 TRBV28 CASSKGHSTDTQYF TGTGCCAGCAGTAAGGGACACAGCACAGATACGCAGTATTTT
few TRBD1 TRBJ2-3 TRBV25-1 CASIRQGGDTQYF TGTGCCAGCATACGACAGGGGGGAGATACGCAGTATTTT
- TRBD1 TRBJ1-5 TRBV10-3 CAFSKSQGAPWSNQPQHF TGTGCCTTCAGTAAAAGCCAGGGGGCCCCTTGGAGCAATCAGCCCCAGCATTTT
many TRBD1 TRBJ2-7 TRBV10-2 CASSLGQRDYEQYF TGCGCCAGCAGTCTGGGACAGAGAGACTACGAGCAGTACTTC
many - TRBJ2-7 TRBV25-1 CASSDGVPYEQYF TGTGCCAGCAGTGACGGTGTCCCCTACGAGCAGTACTTC
many TRBD2 TRBJ2-1 TRBV7-2 CASSLMLAGAGGEQFF TGTGCCAGCAGCTTAATGCTAGCGGGGGCGGGGGGAGAGCAGTTCTTC